These T cell receptor beta chains were read from a single sample in a study of blood T cell repertoires in COVID-19. Assay used: immunoSEQ multiplex PCR; TCRdb lists only in-frame clones, some missing. The table records under 450,000 clones, roughly 90% of them present only once. Material for sequencing was PBMCs or T cells enriched from blood (not recorded which). These receptors were obtained from a woman aged 25 to 39 who had recovered from COVID-19. The CDR3 runs from the conserved cysteine through the conserved F or W. Fields, in order: clone size, V gene, D gene, J gene, CDR3 DNA, CDR3 protein. A D gene is named only where the DNA matches it firmly. Expanded clones get a size class; other rows say once, few or many, or leave the size out.

clone size: -; V gene: TRBV28; D gene: TRBD1; J gene: TRBJ2-1; CDR3 DNA: TGTGCCAGCAGTCCAGGACAGGGGCCCTACAATGAGCAGTTCTTC; CDR3 protein: CASSPGQGPYNEQFF
clone size: once; V gene: TRBV7-6; D gene: -; J gene: TRBJ2-1; CDR3 DNA: TGTGCCAGCAGCTTAGATCCAGGGCCTTCCTACAATGAGCAGTTCTTC; CDR3 protein: CASSLDPGPSYNEQFF
clone size: -; V gene: TRBV19; D gene: TRBD2; J gene: TRBJ2-5; CDR3 DNA: TGTGCCACCAGTCACGGAGCGGGAGCACCCCAAGAGACCCAGTACTTC; CDR3 protein: CATSHGAGAPQETQYF
clone size: -; V gene: TRBV4-1; D gene: -; J gene: TRBJ1-4; CDR3 DNA: TGCGCCAGCAGCCAGAGAGGGGCGGGGAGTCGAGAAAAACTGTTTTTT; CDR3 protein: CASSQRGAGSREKLFF
clone size: -; V gene: TRBV19; D gene: TRBD1; J gene: TRBJ2-7; CDR3 DNA: TGTGCCAGTTCCTCTTTCGGGACAGGGAACCGCGAGCAGTACTTC; CDR3 protein: CASSSFGTGNREQYF
clone size: -; V gene: TRBV16; D gene: -; J gene: TRBJ1-1; CDR3 DNA: TGTGCCAGCAGCCACAGTGCCGCGAACACTGAAGCTTTCTTT; CDR3 protein: CASSHSAANTEAFF
clone size: -; V gene: TRBV6-6; D gene: TRBD1; J gene: TRBJ1-5; CDR3 DNA: TGTGCCAGCAGCCGGACAGGGTGGGGCAATCAGCCCCAGCATTTT; CDR3 protein: CASSRTGWGNQPQHF
clone size: -; V gene: TRBV14; D gene: TRBD2; J gene: TRBJ2-3; CDR3 DNA: TGTGCCAGCAGCTTTAGCGGGAGGCGGGATACGCAGTATTTT; CDR3 protein: CASSFSGRRDTQYF
clone size: -; V gene: TRBV6-2/TRBV6-3; D gene: -; J gene: TRBJ2-7; CDR3 DNA: TGTGCCAGCAGTTACGGCTTTCCGCCCTACGAGCAGTACTTC; CDR3 protein: CASSYGFPPYEQYF
clone size: -; V gene: TRBV19; D gene: -; J gene: TRBJ1-1; CDR3 DNA: TGTGCCAGTCAGGGGCCCCCCCCGGAAGCTTTCTTT; CDR3 protein: CASQGPPPEAFF
clone size: -; V gene: TRBV4-2; D gene: -; J gene: TRBJ1-4; CDR3 DNA: TGTGCCAGCAGCCAAGAGGGGACTGGACTTAATGAAAAACTGTTTTTT; CDR3 protein: CASSQEGTGLNEKLFF
clone size: -; V gene: TRBV5-1; D gene: -; J gene: TRBJ1-2; CDR3 DNA: TGCGCCAGCAGCTTGGGTTCGGGGGAAGGCTACACCTTC; CDR3 protein: CASSLGSGEGYTF
clone size: few; V gene: TRBV19; D gene: -; J gene: TRBJ2-1; CDR3 DNA: TGTGCCAGTAGTATAATCCCCAGTGAGCAGTTCTTC; CDR3 protein: CASSIIPSEQFF
clone size: once; V gene: TRBV5-1; D gene: TRBD2; J gene: TRBJ2-1; CDR3 DNA: TGCGCCAGCAGCTCAACCGGGACTAGCGTTTACAATGAGCAGTTCTTC; CDR3 protein: CASSSTGTSVYNEQFF
clone size: -; V gene: TRBV10-1; D gene: TRBD2; J gene: TRBJ2-1; CDR3 DNA: TGCGCCAGCAGAACAGAACCGGCAAAGAAGAAACGGGAGGGCCTCGGAAATGAGCAGTTCTTC; CDR3 protein: CASRTEPAKKKREGLGNEQFF
clone size: -; V gene: TRBV5-1; D gene: -; J gene: TRBJ2-1; CDR3 DNA: TGCGCCAGCAGCCGGGGTGGAGTAGAGTACAATGAGCAGTTCTTC; CDR3 protein: CASSRGGVEYNEQFF
clone size: -; V gene: TRBV19; D gene: -; J gene: TRBJ2-7; CDR3 DNA: TGTGCCAGTAGTATAAGCAGGGTCGAAACGGGAGCATACGAGCAGTACTTC; CDR3 protein: CASSISRVETGAYEQYF
clone size: -; V gene: TRBV27; D gene: -; J gene: TRBJ2-3; CDR3 DNA: TGTGCCAGCAGTTTATCCCTATACGAGGGTAGCACAGATACGCAGTATTTT; CDR3 protein: CASSLSLYEGSTDTQYF
clone size: -; V gene: TRBV5-1; D gene: -; J gene: TRBJ2-1; CDR3 DNA: TGCGCCAGCAGCCAGGACAGACCTCCGGATGAGCAGTTCTTC; CDR3 protein: CASSQDRPPDEQFF
clone size: -; V gene: TRBV27; D gene: -; J gene: TRBJ2-7; CDR3 DNA: TGTGCCAGCAGTTTTTCGGGAAACTACGAGCAGTACTTC; CDR3 protein: CASSFSGNYEQYF
clone size: few; V gene: TRBV20-1; D gene: -; J gene: TRBJ1-2; CDR3 DNA: TGCAGTGCTAGTCCGGTATCTAACTATGGCTACACCTTC; CDR3 protein: CSASPVSNYGYTF
clone size: -; V gene: TRBV21-1; D gene: -; J gene: TRBJ1-2; CDR3 DNA: TGTGCCAGCAGCAAAGCCAGTAACTATGGCTACACCTTC; CDR3 protein: CASSKASNYGYTF
clone size: -; V gene: TRBV12-5; D gene: -; J gene: TRBJ2-1; CDR3 DNA: TGTGCTAGTGGTTTCGGACTATTCGGAAACAATGAGCAGTTCTTC; CDR3 protein: CASGFGLFGNNEQFF
clone size: -; V gene: TRBV14; D gene: TRBD2; J gene: TRBJ2-7; CDR3 DNA: TGTGCCAGCAGCGACAACGGACTAGCGGTCTACGAGCAGTACTTC; CDR3 protein: CASSDNGLAVYEQYF
clone size: -; V gene: TRBV19; D gene: -; J gene: TRBJ1-1; CDR3 DNA: TGTGCCAGTAGTAGGTCAGAAGAAGCTTTCTTT; CDR3 protein: CASSRSEEAFF
clone size: once; V gene: TRBV19; D gene: -; J gene: TRBJ1-2; CDR3 DNA: TGTGCCAGTAACCAGGACAGAGCTAACTATGGCTACACCTTC; CDR3 protein: CASNQDRANYGYTF